This T cell receptor (beta chain) was documented in a study of early T cells in non-severe SARS-CoV-2 infection. The ends lost 5 bases at V and 6 bases at J; junction bases unmatched: 6. Germline V gives CDR1 SQVTM, CDR2 ANQGSEA. The CDR3 spans 12 residues. From the 5' RACE reads, TCRdb called clonotypes with MiXCR, one entry per CDR3 protein. This table has 25,000 to 30,000 distinct CDR3 sequences, around 4.4% appearing once. Ten or more counts support this clonotype. The chain joins TRBV29-1 to TRBJ2-7; 8 bases match TRBD1. Sequenced material: whole blood. This receptor was taken from an adult who was a healthcare worker with PCR-confirmed SARS-CoV-2 infection or an uninfected control (not recorded which). In nucleotides, the CDR3 is TGCAGCGTTCGTTCAGGGGGCAGCGAGCAGTACTTC. Amino acid sequence: CSVRSGGSEQYF.